A selection of T cell receptor beta chains follows, all from one sample in a study of blood T cell repertoires in COVID-19. The assay was immunoSEQ multiplex PCR, and TCRdb's table has in-frame clones only and misses some. The sample shows over 25,000 clones, more than 80% of them seen only once. Source material: peripheral blood. These receptors all stem from a human donor in a cohort sampled during active COVID-19. The CDR3 runs from the conserved cysteine through the conserved F or W. The order of the fields is clone size, V gene, CDR3 length, D gene, J gene, CDR3 protein, CDR3 DNA. D genes are given only for firm matches. The size entry is marked missing in some rows and otherwise reads once, few, many or a size class.

-	TRBV6-5	16	-	TRBJ2-6	CASSFEQGSGANVLTF	TGTGCCAGCAGTTTCGAACAGGGCTCCGGGGCCAACGTCCTGACTTTC
-	TRBV7-3	13	-	TRBJ2-5	CASSLRAGETQYF	TGTGCCAGCAGCTTGAGGGCGGGAGAGACCCAGTACTTC
-	TRBV4-1	16	TRBD1	TRBJ2-7	CASARFGTAFSYEQYF	TGCGCCAGCGCAAGGTTCGGGACAGCCTTTTCCTACGAGCAGTACTTC
-	TRBV5-1	14	TRBD2	TRBJ2-3	CASSSGGPLDTQYF	TGCGCCAGCAGCTCGGGGGGGCCCCTCGATACGCAGTATTTT
-	TRBV5-1	13	-	TRBJ1-4	CASQTGYGEKLFF	TGCGCCAGCCAGACAGGTTACGGAGAAAAACTGTTTTTT
-	TRBV5-6	16	TRBD1	TRBJ2-4	CASSVDREWYKNIQYF	TGTGCCAGCAGCGTTGACAGGGAATGGTACAAAAACATTCAGTACTTC
-	TRBV4-1	16	TRBD2	TRBJ2-3	CASSRGRTGGQDTQYF	TGCGCCAGCAGCCGAGGGAGGACGGGAGGGCAAGATACGCAGTATTTT
-	TRBV28	16	-	TRBJ1-3	CASSLNLGASGNTIYF	TGTGCCAGCAGTTTAAATTTAGGAGCCTCTGGAAACACCATATATTTT
-	TRBV5-1	13	-	TRBJ2-7	CASSPPQGYEQYF	TGCGCCAGCAGCCCCCCACAGGGCTACGAGCAGTACTTC
-	TRBV28	19	TRBD2	TRBJ2-6	CASISLSREGLSGANVLTF	TGTGCCAGCATATCCCTCTCCCGGGAGGGCCTGTCCGGGGCCAACGTCCTGACTTTC
few	TRBV9	15	TRBD1	TRBJ2-5	CASSVGDSVQETQYF	TGTGCCAGCAGCGTAGGGGACAGCGTCCAAGAGACCCAGTACTTC
-	TRBV10-1	13	-	TRBJ2-2	CARSISNTGELFF	TGCGCCAGAAGCATTTCGAACACCGGGGAGCTGTTTTTT
few	TRBV10-3	15	-	TRBJ1-3	CAISESGGGGNTIYF	TGTGCCATCAGTGAGTCGGGAGGTGGTGGAAACACCATATATTTT
-	TRBV24-1	15	-	TRBJ2-2	CATSDPGIGTGELFF	TGTGCCACCAGTGACCCAGGGATCGGCACCGGGGAGCTGTTTTTT
-	TRBV7-2	16	TRBD2	TRBJ2-1	CASSLGGLAGDLEQFF	TGTGCCAGCAGCTTAGGTGGTCTAGCGGGAGATCTTGAGCAGTTCTTC
few	TRBV18	13	-	TRBJ1-1	CASSPGQGTEAFF	TGTGCCAGCTCACCCGGACAAGGGACTGAAGCTTTCTTT
-	TRBV28	14	TRBD1	TRBJ1-1	CASSLGLRGTEAFF	TGTGCCAGCAGTTTAGGCCTCAGGGGGACTGAAGCTTTCTTT
once	TRBV6-5	13	-	TRBJ2-1	CASSLSSYNEQFF	TGTGCCAGCAGTCTTTCCTCCTACAATGAGCAGTTCTTC
-	TRBV16	14	-	TRBJ1-1	CASSQSGTNTEAFF	TGTGCCAGCAGCCAATCGGGCACGAACACTGAAGCTTTCTTT
-	TRBV6-5	12	-	TRBJ1-6	CASRGGNSPLHF	TGTGCCAGCAGGGGGGGGAATTCACCCCTCCACTTT
few	TRBV7-2	12	-	TRBJ2-7	CASGAHSYEQYF	TGTGCCAGCGGAGCTCACTCCTACGAGCAGTACTTC
-	TRBV9	14	-	TRBJ2-7	CASSVAGLGYEQYF	TGTGCCAGCAGCGTAGCGGGTTTAGGTTACGAGCAGTACTTC
-	TRBV7-2	14	-	TRBJ2-5	CASSAGIPVETQYF	TGTGCCAGCAGCGCCGGGATTCCCGTAGAGACCCAGTACTTC
-	TRBV13	16	TRBD2	TRBJ2-1	CASSLGLAGPLGEQFF	TGTGCCAGCAGCTTAGGACTAGCGGGACCCCTCGGGGAGCAGTTCTTC
-	TRBV5-4	14	TRBD1	TRBJ1-2	CASSRQTGIYGYTF	TGTGCCAGCAGCAGACAGACAGGGATCTATGGCTACACCTTC
-	TRBV7-9	17	TRBD2	TRBJ2-1	CASIGSLGLAGNNEQFF	TGTGCCAGCATAGGGTCCCTGGGACTAGCGGGAAACAATGAGCAGTTCTTC
-	TRBV9	14	TRBD1	TRBJ1-4	CASSSGQGAKKLFF	TGTGCCAGCAGCTCTGGACAGGGGGCCAAAAAACTGTTTTTT
-	TRBV4-1	20	-	TRBJ1-6	CASSQVSSEGGTIGNSPLHF	TGCGCCAGCAGCCAAGTTTCTTCGGAAGGGGGTACGATTGGTAATTCACCCCTCCACTTT